This T cell receptor (beta chain) was obtained from a study of OX40 agonist ivuxolimab in advanced cancers. With respect to this clone: Its matching antigen is unknown.

Libraries were prepared by immunoSEQ multiplex PCR; TCRdb keeps only in-frame clonotypes and omits some of them. There are some 78,000 clones in the sample; 92% occur only once, and 2.8% lies in the top ten. Whole-study results and caveats: By week 6 at 0.1 to 3.0 mg/kg, blood CD4+ and CD8+ T cells had expanded clonally. Normalized T-cell clonal expansion was also low in some nonresponders.

Prior autoimmune disease or systemic immunosuppression barred patients. Germline assignment: CDR1 MNHNS and CDR2 SASEGT. V trimming: 1 base; J trimming: 4 bases; junction bases outside the gene matches: 3. This CDR3 contains 15 residues. Sequences were derived from CD4+ or CD8+ T cells sorted from blood, sampled in a trial of the OX40 agonist ivuxolimab. The clonotype originates from an adult with an advanced solid tumor such as melanoma, head and neck, liver or kidney cancer. V and J are TRBV6-1 and TRBJ1-2, with TRBD1 matching 10 bases. The CDR3 here is CASSEGTGGPYGYTF. CDR3 in DNA: TGTGCCAGCAGTGAAGGGACAGGGGGACCCTATGGCTACACCTTC.